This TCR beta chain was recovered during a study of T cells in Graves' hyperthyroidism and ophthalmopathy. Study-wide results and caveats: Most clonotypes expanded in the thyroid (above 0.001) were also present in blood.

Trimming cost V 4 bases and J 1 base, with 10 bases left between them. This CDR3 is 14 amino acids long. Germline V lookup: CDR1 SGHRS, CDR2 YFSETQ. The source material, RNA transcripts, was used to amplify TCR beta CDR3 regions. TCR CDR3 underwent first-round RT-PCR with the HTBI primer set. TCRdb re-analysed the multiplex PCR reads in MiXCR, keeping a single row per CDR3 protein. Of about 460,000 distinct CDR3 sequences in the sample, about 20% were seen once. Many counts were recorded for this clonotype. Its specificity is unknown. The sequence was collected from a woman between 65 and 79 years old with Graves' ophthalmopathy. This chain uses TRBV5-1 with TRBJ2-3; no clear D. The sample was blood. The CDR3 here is CASSRQSGTDTQYF. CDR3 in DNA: TGCGCCAGCAGCCGACAATCCGGCACAGATACGCAGTATTTT.